These T cell receptor beta chains were read from a single sample in a study of post-analysis software for immune sequencing data. TCRdb used MiXCR to reprocess the PCR reads, holding one entry per CDR3 protein. The sample lists approximately 730,000 distinct CDR3 sequences; 46% were seen once. Sample: blood. The receptors were sampled from a girl aged 5-17 years with multiple sclerosis. The CDR3 runs from the conserved cysteine through the conserved F or W. A D gene is named only where the DNA matches it firmly. Rows give clone size only sometimes, using once, few, many, or a class for an expanded clone.

TRBD2	TRBV11-3	TRBJ2-7	.	TGTGCCAGCAGCCCCGTTGGCGGGAGGGCCGGCGAGCAGTACTTC	CASSPVGGRAGEQYF
.	TRBV6-1	TRBJ1-5	.	TGTGCCAGCGGACCTTATAGCAATCAGCCCCAGCATTTT	CASGPYSNQPQHF
.	TRBV7-7	TRBJ2-1	few	TGTGCTAGCAGCTTAGAAGCGACCTCCTACAATGAGCAGTTCTTC	CASSLEATSYNEQFF
TRBD2	TRBV20-1	TRBJ2-7	.	TGCAGTGTTGACCTACTAGCGGGAGGCTACGAGCAGTACTTC	CSVDLLAGGYEQYF
TRBD1	TRBV25-1	TRBJ2-7	few	TGTGCCAGCAGTATACAGGGGGCGGGCTACGAGCAGTACTTC	CASSIQGAGYEQYF
.	TRBV20-1	TRBJ1-2	.	TGCAGTGCACCTCAGGGGATCTATGGCTACACCTTC	CSAPQGIYGYTF
.	TRBV20-1	TRBJ2-3	few	TGCAGTGCTAGAGGAACAGGGCCAGATACGCAGTATTTT	CSARGTGPDTQYF
TRBD2	TRBV6-1	TRBJ2-1	.	TGTGCCAGCAGTAAACTAGCGAGAGGGCCCTATGACAACAATGAGCAGTTCTTC	CASSKLARGPYDNNEQFF
.	TRBV30	TRBJ2-7	.	TGTGCCTGTATATCCGGGAGCTCCTACGAGCAGTACTTC	CACISGSSYEQYF
.	TRBV2	TRBJ1-1	.	TGTGCCAGCAGTGAAGGGGGGCTACGCACTGAAGCTTTCTTT	CASSEGGLRTEAFF
.	TRBV20-1	TRBJ1-6	few	TGCAGTGCTCCGGCGGGGGGCCCAAATAATTCACCCCTCCACTTT	CSAPAGGPNNSPLHF
.	TRBV20-1	TRBJ2-7	.	TGCAGTGCTAGAGCGGGAAAACGGGACGAGCAGTACTTC	CSARAGKRDEQYF
TRBD2	TRBV27	TRBJ2-7	.	TGTGCCAGCAGTTTATTTTGGCTAGCGGGCCTCTACGAGCAGTACTTC	CASSLFWLAGLYEQYF
.	TRBV29-1	TRBJ1-2	.	TGCAGCGCCCCCCATAAGAGGAATGGCTACACCTTC	CSAPHKRNGYTF
.	TRBV9	TRBJ2-7	.	TGTGCCAGCAGCGTAGGACAGTATGCCACCTACGAGCAGTACTTC	CASSVGQYATYEQYF
.	TRBV3-1	TRBJ2-5	few	TGTGCCAGCAGCCGGGGCCTCCAGTACCAAGAGACCCAGTACTTC	CASSRGLQYQETQYF
.	TRBV5-1	TRBJ1-2	.	TGCGCCAGCAGCTTACAGCAAGGACAAAAGTATGGCTACACCTTC	CASSLQQGQKYGYTF
.	TRBV20-1	TRBJ2-7	.	TGCAGTGCTAGAGAGGGGGGTCGCGCGTACGAGCAGTACTTC	CSAREGGRAYEQYF
.	TRBV20-1	TRBJ2-3	.	TGCAGTGCCGTGGATCCCCTGGGCACAGATACGCAGTATTTT	CSAVDPLGTDTQYF
TRBD2	TRBV30	TRBJ2-1	few	TGTGCCTGGAGTGTAATTTTAGCGGGACTAGCGGGATTCAATGAGCAGTTCTTC	CAWSVILAGLAGFNEQFF
.	TRBV5-1	TRBJ1-1	.	TGCGCCAGCAGCTTGAGGGACAACACTGAAGCTTTCTTT	CASSLRDNTEAFF
TRBD2	TRBV5-1	TRBJ2-5	.	TGCGCCAGCAGCTTGCAAGGACTAGCGGAAGAGACCCAGTACTTC	CASSLQGLAEETQYF
TRBD1	TRBV27	TRBJ2-6	.	TGTGCCAGCAGTCCACTACAGGGGAAGAGCTCTGGGGCCAACGTCCTGACTTTC	CASSPLQGKSSGANVLTF
.	TRBV20-1	TRBJ2-1	.	TGCAGTGCTAGTCAAATTCCCGGGAGCTACAATGAGCAGTTCTTC	CSASQIPGSYNEQFF
.	TRBV29-1	TRBJ1-5	.	TGCAGCGTGCGGGACGGCTATAGCAATCAGCCCCAGCATTTT	CSVRDGYSNQPQHF
.	TRBV20-1	TRBJ2-1	.	TGCAGTGCTGACCGGGACTCAGCCTCCTACAATGAGCAGTTCTTC	CSADRDSASYNEQFF
TRBD2	TRBV11-2	TRBJ2-2	.	TGTGCCAGCAGCCCTAGCGGGGCGAACACCGGGGAGCTGTTTTTT	CASSPSGANTGELFF
TRBD1	TRBV13	TRBJ2-7	.	TGTGCCAGCAGCTCCGCCGGGACAGAAGCCCACGAGCAGTACTTC	CASSSAGTEAHEQYF
.	TRBV20-1	TRBJ2-5	few	TGCAGTGCTCGTTTGGGAGAGGAAGAGACCCAGTACTTC	CSARLGEEETQYF
.	TRBV27	TRBJ2-7	few	TGTGCCAGCAGCCAGGGCAGACACGAGCAGTACTTC	CASSQGRHEQYF
.	TRBV9	TRBJ2-3	.	TGTGCCAGCAGCACAACAAGAGCGGGCACAGATACGCAGTATTTT	CASSTTRAGTDTQYF
.	TRBV6-2/TRBV6-3	TRBJ2-1	.	TGTGCCAGCAGCAGCCAGGGGAACCCCAATGCCTACGAGCAGTTCTTC	CASSSQGNPNAYEQFF
.	TRBV12-3/TRBV12-4	TRBJ1-1	.	TGTGCCAGCAGTTTTGATAGGGGAGCTTTCTTT	CASSFDRGAFF
TRBD1	TRBV3-1	TRBJ2-1	.	TGTGCCAGCAGCCAAGGAGACAGGGGACTGTTCGATGAGCAGTTCTTC	CASSQGDRGLFDEQFF
.	TRBV24-1	TRBJ2-5	.	TGTGCCACCAGTGATCGGGACTCGGAACGGGAGACCCAGTACTTC	CATSDRDSERETQYF
.	TRBV5-1	TRBJ2-2	.	TGCGCCAGCAGCGCCCTTAGCCCCGGAGGCACCGGGGAGCTGTTTTTT	CASSALSPGGTGELFF
.	TRBV29-1	TRBJ2-1	.	TGCAGCGTTGAGACTAGATACAACAATGAGCAGTTCTTC	CSVETRYNNEQFF
.	TRBV20-1	TRBJ2-7	.	TGCAGTGCTCGGACACAGGGTGGGTCCTACGAGCAGTACTTC	CSARTQGGSYEQYF
.	TRBV20-1	TRBJ1-2	few	TGCAGTGGGGGGGTCGTTGCCTCAAACTATGGCTACACCTTC	CSGGVVASNYGYTF
.	TRBV20-1	TRBJ2-1	.	TGCAGTGCTAGAGATGGCGGGGCCCCCCACAATGAGCAGTTCTTC	CSARDGGAPHNEQFF
TRBD1	TRBV10-3	TRBJ2-5	.	TGTGCCATCAGTGAGCAGGGGGTACAAGAGACCCAGTACTTC	CAISEQGVQETQYF
.	TRBV6-5	TRBJ1-2	.	TGTGCCAGCAGTTACTGGAGGGACTATGGCTACACCTTC	CASSYWRDYGYTF
TRBD2	TRBV5-1	TRBJ2-7	.	TGCGCCAGCAGCTTTGGCGCGGGAGTGCTCGAGCAGTACTTC	CASSFGAGVLEQYF
.	TRBV7-2	TRBJ1-2	few	TGTGCCAGCAGCCCAGCGGTGGGGGGCTACACCTTC	CASSPAVGGYTF
.	TRBV27	TRBJ1-2	.	TGTGCCAGCAGTCCCGAGGGTTGGGACGGGAAAACGGGCTATGGCTACACCTTC	CASSPEGWDGKTGYGYTF